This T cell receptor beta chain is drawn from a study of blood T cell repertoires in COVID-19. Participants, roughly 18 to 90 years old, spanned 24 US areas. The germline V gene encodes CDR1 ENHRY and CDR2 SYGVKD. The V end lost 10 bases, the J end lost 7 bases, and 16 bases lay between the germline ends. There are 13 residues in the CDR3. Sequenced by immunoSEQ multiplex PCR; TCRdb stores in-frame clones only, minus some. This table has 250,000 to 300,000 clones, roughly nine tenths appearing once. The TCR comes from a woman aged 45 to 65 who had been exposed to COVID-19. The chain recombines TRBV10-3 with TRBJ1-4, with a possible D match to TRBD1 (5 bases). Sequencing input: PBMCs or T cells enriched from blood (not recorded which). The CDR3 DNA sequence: TGTGCCAGCGGACAAGGGGCGAGTGAAAAACTGTTTTTT. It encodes CASGQGASEKLFF.